Each of the 5 T cell receptor beta chains below was sequenced from the same sample in a study of regulatory T cells in long-lasting Graves disease. Combining iRepertoire HTBI primers with Arm-PCR of CDR3 regions, the authors built TCR beta libraries. TCRdb ran MiXCR on the multiplex PCR reads and lists one entry per CDR3 protein. The sample has approximately 440,000 distinct CDR3 sequences; about 25% are singletons. Time point specified: persistent/refractory GD, antithyroid drugs over 5 years with positive TRAb. PBMC-extracted RNA yielded the TCR library. The sequencing here drew on peripheral blood mononuclear cells (PBMCs), taken when the disease was refractory, from a patient treated with antithyroid drugs. All receptors derive from a female donor with Graves disease.

The rearrangement links TRBV5-8 to TRBJ1-4; no firm D call. Germline V gene lookup returns CDR1 SGHTS and CDR2 YDEGEE. V lost 5 bases to trimming and J lost 4 bases, with 3 bases between them. This CDR3 contains 11 residues. The CDR3 spells CASRYNEKLFF. The CDR3 DNA is TGTGCCAGCAGGTATAATGAAAAACTGTTTTTT.

This clonotype occurred a few times. The chain uses TRBV5-1 and TRBJ2-5; 7 bases match TRBD2. CDR3 length: 14 residues. V shed 1 base, J shed 5 bases, and the junction held 5 bases outside the gene matches. Germline-derived CDR1 and CDR2 are SGHRS and YFSETQ. The CDR3 region is CASSLSGREETQYF. The CDR3 DNA reads as TGCGCCAGCAGCTTGTCTGGGAGGGAGGAGACCCAGTACTTC.

In its sample, this clonotype was seen many times. The rearrangement uses TRBV28 and TRBJ2-7; 11 bases are a match to TRBD2. The CDR3 is made up of 15 amino acids. Trimming took 7 bases from V and 4 from J; bases not matched to a gene: 9. Germline-derived CDR1 and CDR2 are MDHEN and SYDVKM. CDR3 sequence (DNA): TGTGCCAGCACCGTTAGCGGGAGGGCCGGGTACGAGCAGTACTTC. This codes for CASTVSGRAGYEQYF.

This clonotype was counted many times. This rearrangement joins TRBV20-1 to TRBJ1-2; D is uncertain. The germline gives CDR1 DFQATT, CDR2 SNEGSKA (reference sequence). Between the trimmed V and J ends, which lost 5 bases and 3 bases, there was a span of 13 bases. The length of the CDR3 is 13 residues. CDR3 protein: CSARTDDYYGYTF. CDR3 DNA: TGCAGTGCTCGGACGGACGATTACTATGGCTACACCTTC.

In this sample, this clonotype turned up a few times. The rearrangement joins TRBV7-2 to TRBJ2-2, with D uncertain. V shed 6 bases and J shed 3 bases, with 8 bases lying between them. CDR1 and CDR2 from the germline V gene are SGHTA and FQGNSA. The CDR3 extends over 13 amino acids. The CDR3 spells CASRNVHTGELFF. CDR3 DNA sequence: TGTGCCAGCAGGAATGTACACACCGGGGAGCTGTTTTTT.